Listed below are T cell receptor beta chains from one sample, sequenced in a study of human CD8 memory T cell subsets. TCRdb reprocessed the 5' RACE reads and reports one entry per CDR3 protein, with no DNA. The data show under 14,000 distinct CDR3 sequences, and the top ten clones hold less than 20%. Sequencing was performed on CD8+ T cells from PBMCs. These receptors originate from a human donor in good health. CDR3s include the opening cysteine and the closing phenylalanine or tryptophan. Rows may omit the clone size; those that give it use once, few, many or a size class.

length	V	size	J	CDR3
13	TRBV28	medium-sized	TRBJ2-3	CASSPSPLDTQYF
15	TRBV28	NA	TRBJ2-1	CASRLREGHYNEQFF
18	TRBV28	NA	TRBJ2-3	CASSLPAEYSRLTDTQYF
13	TRBV6-5	NA	TRBJ2-1	CASSWSLAGEQFF
17	TRBV7-9	NA	TRBJ1-2	CASSHNRGREVNYGYTF
11	TRBV29-1	NA	TRBJ1-2	CSVRTEYGYTF
14	TRBV28	medium-sized	TRBJ1-1	CASRGFREYTEAFF
13	TRBV20-1	NA	TRBJ2-1	CSATDSSYNEQFF
19	TRBV5-6	medium-sized	TRBJ2-3	CASSLYRGAAEANTDTQYF
13	TRBV7-7	NA	TRBJ2-2	CASSFRNTGELFF
16	TRBV28	medium-sized	TRBJ2-3	CASSFQGAYGTDTQYF
17	TRBV3-1	NA	TRBJ2-1	CASSQDPDRDFYNEQFF
15	TRBV6-1	NA	TRBJ1-5	CASSEAGPNNQPQHF